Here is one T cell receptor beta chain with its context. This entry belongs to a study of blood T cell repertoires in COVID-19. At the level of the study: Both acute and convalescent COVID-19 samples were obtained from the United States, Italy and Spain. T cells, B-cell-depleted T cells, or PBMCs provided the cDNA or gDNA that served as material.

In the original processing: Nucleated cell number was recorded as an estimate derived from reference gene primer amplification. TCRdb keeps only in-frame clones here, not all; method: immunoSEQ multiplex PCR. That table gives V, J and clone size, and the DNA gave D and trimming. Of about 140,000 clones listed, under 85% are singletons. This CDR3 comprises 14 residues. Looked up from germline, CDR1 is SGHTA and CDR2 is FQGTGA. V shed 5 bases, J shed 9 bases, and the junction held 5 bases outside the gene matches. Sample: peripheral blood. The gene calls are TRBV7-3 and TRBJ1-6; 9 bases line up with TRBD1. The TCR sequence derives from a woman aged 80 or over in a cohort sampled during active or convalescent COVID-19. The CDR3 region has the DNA TGTGCCAGCAGCCCAGGGACAGGGAGTTCACCCCTCCACTTT. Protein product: CASSPGTGSSPLHF.